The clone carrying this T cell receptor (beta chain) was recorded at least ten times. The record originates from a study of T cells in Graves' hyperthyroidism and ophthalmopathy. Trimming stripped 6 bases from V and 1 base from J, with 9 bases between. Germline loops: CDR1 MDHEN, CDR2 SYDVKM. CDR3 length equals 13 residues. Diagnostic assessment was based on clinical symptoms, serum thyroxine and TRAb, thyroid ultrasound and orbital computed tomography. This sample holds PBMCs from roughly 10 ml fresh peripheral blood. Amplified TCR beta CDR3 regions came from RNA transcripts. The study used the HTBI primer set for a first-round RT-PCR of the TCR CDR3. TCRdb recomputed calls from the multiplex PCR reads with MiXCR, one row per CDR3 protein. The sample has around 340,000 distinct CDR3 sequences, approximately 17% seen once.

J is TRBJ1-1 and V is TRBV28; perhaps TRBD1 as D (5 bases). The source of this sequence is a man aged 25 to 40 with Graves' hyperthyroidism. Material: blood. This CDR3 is CASSPGQNTEAFF. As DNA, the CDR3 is TGTGCCAGCAGCCCTGGACAGAACACTGAAGCTTTCTTT.